This is a list of T cell receptor beta chains from one sample in a study of blood T cell repertoires in COVID-19. Only in-frame clones appear in the TCRdb table, and some are missing; sequencing was by immunoSEQ multiplex PCR. Of hundreds of thousands of clones detected, 86% appear once; the ten largest clones hold approximately 6%. The sample taken for sequencing was peripheral blood. Source of these receptors: a woman aged 80 or over with COVID-19, enrolled during active disease. CDR3s include the opening cysteine and the closing phenylalanine or tryptophan. D genes are given only for firm matches. Only some rows state a clone size, as once, few, many or a class for expanded clones.

cdr3_nt: TGTGCCAGCAGTTTGGGGCGAGCCCGCTACAATGAGCAGTTCTTC
cdr3_aa: CASSLGRARYNEQFF
clone_size: once
d_call: NA
j_call: TRBJ2-1
v_call: TRBV27

cdr3_nt: TGTGCCTGGAGTGAGGGGACAGCCCCCAATCAGCCCCAGCATTTT
cdr3_aa: CAWSEGTAPNQPQHF
clone_size: NA
d_call: TRBD1
j_call: TRBJ1-5
v_call: TRBV30

cdr3_nt: TGTGCCAGCAAGGGAGGTAGTGGGGTCGGTGAGCAGTTCTTC
cdr3_aa: CASKGGSGVGEQFF
clone_size: NA
d_call: NA
j_call: TRBJ2-1
v_call: TRBV2

cdr3_nt: TGTGCCAGCAGCCACCTTACGTCGGGGGGCACAGATACGCAGTATTTT
cdr3_aa: CASSHLTSGGTDTQYF
clone_size: NA
d_call: NA
j_call: TRBJ2-3
v_call: TRBV11-1

cdr3_nt: TGTGCCAGCAGCTTGAGCAAAGTTAGCCTCCAAGAGACCCAGTACTTC
cdr3_aa: CASSLSKVSLQETQYF
clone_size: NA
d_call: NA
j_call: TRBJ2-5
v_call: TRBV5-6

cdr3_nt: TGCGCCAGCCCACCCCCCCGTACAGGGGCCAAGTATGGCTACACCTTC
cdr3_aa: CASPPPRTGAKYGYTF
clone_size: once
d_call: TRBD1
j_call: TRBJ1-2
v_call: TRBV10-1

cdr3_nt: TGTGCCAGCAGCTCCACCGGGACAGGGGGCCGTGAGACCCAGTACTTC
cdr3_aa: CASSSTGTGGRETQYF
clone_size: NA
d_call: TRBD1
j_call: TRBJ2-5
v_call: TRBV5-5

cdr3_nt: TGTGCCAGCAGCCTGACAGGGGCACCCTACAATGAGCAGTTCTTC
cdr3_aa: CASSLTGAPYNEQFF
clone_size: NA
d_call: TRBD1
j_call: TRBJ2-1
v_call: TRBV7-2

cdr3_nt: TGCGCCAGCAGCTTAGGTCAGTCAGGGAATTCACCCCTCCACTTT
cdr3_aa: CASSLGQSGNSPLHF
clone_size: once
d_call: NA
j_call: TRBJ1-6
v_call: TRBV5-1

cdr3_nt: TGTGCCAGCAGCGGGCAGGGGGCTGAAGAGACCCAGTACTTC
cdr3_aa: CASSGQGAEETQYF
clone_size: NA
d_call: TRBD1
j_call: TRBJ2-5
v_call: TRBV3-1/TRBV3-2

cdr3_nt: TGCAGCGTGGGGGGTCAGGGAATCCACGTAAACTATGGCTACACCTTC
cdr3_aa: CSVGGQGIHVNYGYTF
clone_size: NA
d_call: NA
j_call: TRBJ1-2
v_call: TRBV29-1

cdr3_nt: TGTGCCAGCAGGGGGGGAGACACCATATATTTT
cdr3_aa: CASRGGDTIYF
clone_size: NA
d_call: NA
j_call: TRBJ1-3
v_call: TRBV6-5

cdr3_nt: TGTGCCAGCAGTTTATTTGGCCAAGCGGCGAACACCGGGGAGCTGTTTTTT
cdr3_aa: CASSLFGQAANTGELFF
clone_size: NA
d_call: NA
j_call: TRBJ2-2
v_call: TRBV27

cdr3_nt: TGCAGCGTTGTGACAGGGGGCAATGAGCAGTTCTTC
cdr3_aa: CSVVTGGNEQFF
clone_size: NA
d_call: TRBD1
j_call: TRBJ2-1
v_call: TRBV29-1

cdr3_nt: TGTGCCAGCAGTAGAGGGGGAAACTATGGCTACACCTTC
cdr3_aa: CASSRGGNYGYTF
clone_size: NA
d_call: NA
j_call: TRBJ1-2
v_call: TRBV2

cdr3_nt: TGCGCCAGCAGCGATCCGGAGACAGGGGTTTATAATTCACCCCTCCACTTT
cdr3_aa: CASSDPETGVYNSPLHF
clone_size: few
d_call: TRBD1
j_call: TRBJ1-6
v_call: TRBV5-1

cdr3_nt: TGCGCCAGCAGCCGGGACAGGGGGCCGGACGAGCAGTACTTC
cdr3_aa: CASSRDRGPDEQYF
clone_size: NA
d_call: TRBD1
j_call: TRBJ2-7
v_call: TRBV5-1

cdr3_nt: TGCGCCAGCAGTGACTGGACAGGGCCTATTAGCAATCAGCCCCAGCATTTT
cdr3_aa: CASSDWTGPISNQPQHF
clone_size: few
d_call: TRBD1
j_call: TRBJ1-5
v_call: TRBV10-1

cdr3_nt: TGTGCCAGCAGCTCCTGGGACAGCTCCTACGAGCAGTACTTC
cdr3_aa: CASSSWDSSYEQYF
clone_size: NA
d_call: TRBD1
j_call: TRBJ2-7
v_call: TRBV7-9